A single sample is the source of the 9 T cell receptor beta chains below, sequenced in a study of T cells in Graves' hyperthyroidism and ophthalmopathy (dated by TCRdb to about 2019). The library was obtained by multiplex PCR. TCRdb lists the instrument as Illumina HiSeq 2000. TCR beta CDR3 regions were amplified from RNA transcripts. The TCR CDR3 was subjected to a first round of RT-PCR using the HTBI primer set and the Qiagen OneStep RT-PCR kit. TCRdb itself trimmed the public reads at Q25 with fastp, ran MiXCR and retained productive beta chains. Records with the same CDR3 protein are collapsed into one entry carrying the most frequent genes and DNA. The table for this sample lists around 450,000 distinct CDR3 sequences; around 15% of them were counted only once. Of the sample, about 5% is held by the ten largest clones. The sequenced sample was blood. The receptors come from a woman younger than 35 with Graves' hyperthyroidism.

This clonotype appeared many times. The chain employs TRBV28 and TRBJ2-1; tentative D call: TRBD1 (5 bases). Germline CDR1 reads MDHEN; CDR2 reads SYDVKM. V lost 4 bases and J lost 4, with 8 bases in between. This CDR3 region has 13 residues. CDR3: CASSSRTYNEQFF. The CDR3 DNA follows: TGTGCCAGCAGTTCTAGGACATACAATGAGCAGTTCTTC.

This clonotype was seen a few times. The chain combines TRBV6-1 with TRBJ1-4, with D perhaps matching TRBD1 (5 bases). Germline V lookup: CDR1 MNHNS, CDR2 SASEGT. The CDR3 runs 15 residues. Between the trimmed V and J ends, which lost 5 bases and 3 bases, there was a span of 13 bases. The CDR3 nucleotides are TGTGCCAGCAGTTCTCGGGGGGGGGCTAATGAAAAACTGTTTTTT. Its translation is CASSSRGGANEKLFF.

This clonotype was seen ten or more times. The CDR3 is CASSGGLAGGDNEQFF. CDR3 bases: TGTGCCAGCAGCGGCGGACTAGCGGGAGGAGACAATGAGCAGTTCTTC. The V and J genes are TRBV7-6 and TRBJ2-1; TRBD2 aligns across 14 bases. Germline V gene data show CDR1 as SGHVS and CDR2 as FNYEAQ. This CDR3 spans 16 amino acids. V lost 5 bases to trimming and J lost 5 bases; unmatched junction nucleotides: 5.

This clonotype appeared many times. The chain employs TRBV5-1 and TRBJ2-1; the D is unclear. With 4 bases removed from V and 6 bases from J, the gap between germline ends came to 8 bases. Germline values: CDR1 SGHRS, CDR2 YFSETQ. The CDR3 is made up of 12 amino acids. The CDR3 DNA follows: TGCGCCAGCAGCAAGGAAACCAATGAGCAGTTCTTC. It specifies CASSKETNEQFF.

At least ten counts were recorded for this clonotype. This chain links TRBV20-1 with TRBJ2-3; D perhaps matches TRBD1 (6 bases). The length of the CDR3 is 14 residues. Trimming pared 5 bases from V and 3 bases from J, leaving 15 bases between. Germline values: CDR1 DFQATT, CDR2 SNEGSKA (reference sequence). The CDR3 is CSALQGIVTDTQYF. CDR3 DNA: TGCAGTGCTCTACAGGGTATCGTGACAGATACGCAGTATTTT.

This clonotype came up many times. The V and J genes are TRBV4-3 and TRBJ2-1, with 11 positions matching TRBD2. The ends lost 5 bases at V and 8 bases at J; junction bases unmatched: 11. The CDR3 is 16 amino acids. CDR1 is LGHNA and CDR2 is YSLEER in the germline V gene. Here the CDR3 reads CASSDSLAGGPDEQFF. The CDR3 nucleotides read TGCGCCAGCAGCGATAGCTTAGCGGGAGGGCCTGATGAGCAGTTCTTC.

This sequence joins TRBV5-6 and TRBJ2-5; D is tentatively TRBD1 or TRBD2 (5 bases each). The germline gives CDR1 SGHDT, CDR2 YYEEEE. Trimming took off 4 bases at V and 5 bases at J, with 12 bases between the two ends. This CDR3 is built from 13 residues. The CDR3 loop reads CASSPIGAETQYF. CDR3 coding DNA: TGTGCCAGCAGCCCTATCGGGGCCGAGACCCAGTACTTC.

This clonotype was counted many times. The chain has TRBV10-3 and TRBJ2-1; tentative D call: TRBD1 (5 bases). The CDR3 extends over 17 amino acids. The V end lost 4 bases, the J end lost 7 bases, and 23 bases lay between the germline ends. The germline gives CDR1 ENHRY, CDR2 SYGVKD. The CDR3: CAISGNQAQGPLNEQFF. The DNA for the CDR3 is TGTGCCATCAGTGGCAACCAGGCGCAGGGCCCCTTGAATGAGCAGTTCTTC.

The chain recombines TRBV5-6 with TRBJ2-3; D perhaps matches TRBD2 (5 bases). Trimming removed 3 bases from V and 6 bases from J, with 11 bases in between. CDR1 is SGHDT and CDR2 is YYEEEE in the germline V gene. The CDR3 sequence is 13 residues long. CDR3 DNA: TGTGCCAGCAGCTCCCGGGGATCCGATACGCAGTATTTT. Amino acid sequence: CASSSRGSDTQYF.